This T cell receptor beta chain was sequenced during a study of regulatory T cells in long-lasting Graves disease. Germline-derived CDR1 and CDR2 are SNHLY and FYNNEI. The CDR3 covers 12 residues. The germline V and J ends were trimmed by 6 bases and 2 bases, with 8 bases remaining between them. Library construction for TCR beta used iRepertoire HTBI primers and Arm-PCR of CDR3 regions. TCRdb recomputed calls from the multiplex PCR reads with MiXCR, one row per CDR3 protein. The data contain 350,000 to 400,000 distinct CDR3 sequences, 15% to 20% of them singletons. Documented time point: newly diagnosed GD, antithyroid drugs for less than 3 months. The TCR library was prepared using RNA isolated from PBMCs. This same sample was also part of a study on T cells in Graves' hyperthyroidism and ophthalmopathy. Per that study: An absence of ophthalmopathy progression within 18 months meant stable Graves' hyperthyroidism. The HTBI primer set served for first-round RT-PCR of the TCR CDR3.

The sequence derives from a woman aged 18-29 years with Graves disease. The V call is TRBV2, the J call TRBJ2-7; the D is unclear. The input for sequencing was peripheral blood mononuclear cells (PBMCs), taken at new diagnosis, from a patient treated with antithyroid drugs. CDR3 DNA sequence: TGTGCCAGCAGGACCGGGCCCTACGAGCAGTACTTC. Amino acids: CASRTGPYEQYF. The whole variable domain, filled in from reference TRBV2 and TRBJ2-7, reads EPEVTQTPSHQVTQMGQEVILRCVPISNHLYFYWYRQILGQKVEFLVSFYNNEISEKSEIFDDQFSVERPDGSNFTLKIRSTKLEDSAMYFCASRTGPYEQYFGPGTRLTVT.